This T cell receptor (beta chain) was captured in a study of OX40 agonist ivuxolimab in advanced cancers. The overall study: Partial responses occurred in Three dose-escalation patients, one with hepatocellular carcinoma and two with cutaneous melanoma.

Assay: immunoSEQ multiplex PCR; the TCRdb copy retains only in-frame clones and omits some. The sample includes about 20,000 clones, about nine tenths of them seen just once. The sequence was obtained from an adult with an advanced solid tumor such as melanoma, head and neck, liver or kidney cancer. The starting material was CD4+ or CD8+ T cells sorted from blood, obtained in a trial of the OX40 agonist ivuxolimab.

The CDR3 spells CASSTTGGEQYF. The CDR3 DNA is TGTGCCAGTAGTACGACAGGGGGCGAGCAGTACTTC. The chain joins TRBV19 to TRBJ2-7; 9 nucleotides line up with TRBD1. The V gene's germline CDR1 is LNHDA and CDR2 SQIVND (reference sequence). The V and J ends lost 4 bases and 6 bases, in that order; junction bases with no gene match: 1. The CDR3 runs to 12 residues. Complete variable domain (other parts from reference TRBV19 and TRBJ2-7): DGGITQSPKYLFRKEGQNVTLSCEQNLNHDAMYWYRQDPGQGLRLIYYSQIVNDFQKGDIAEGYSVSREKKESFPLTVTSAQKNPTAFYLCASSTTGGEQYFGPGTRLTVT.